This TCR beta chain was found in a study of T cell changes during pregnancy in multiple sclerosis (dated by TCRdb to between 2019 and 2020). Context from the whole study: The study examined how the T cell repertoire changed over the course of pregnancy in women with multiple sclerosis.

Receptor amplification or capture employed the immunoSEQ multiplex PCR assay. TCRdb stores this immuneACCESS table with in-frame sequences only. Part of the clones is absent; in the studies checked, under half of the shortfall reflects unresolved V genes, and no reason is known for the rest. In this sample the table shows about 110,000 clones, 91% of which occur a single time. Around 3.5% of the sample is taken by the ten largest. The CDR3 holds 14 amino acids from the cysteine to the phenylalanine. Solely the CDR3 DNA is kept, with 42 bases framed from the first base. For CDR1 and CDR2, the germline V gene lists SGHVS and FNYEAQ. V is reduced by 3 bases and J by 4 bases, leaving a spacing of 12 bases between them. Notes on this clone: Its antigen remains unidentified. Base qualities are missing; no much larger clone stands one base away.

The input for sequencing was peripheral blood, taken after pregnancy. This clonotype was sampled from a female donor with multiple sclerosis, enrolled in a pregnancy study. The rearrangement joined TRBV7-6 to TRBJ2-5; the D gene is possibly TRBD1, with 6 bases matching. In nucleotides, the sequence is TGTGCCAGCAGCTTGGCGCAAGGGGGAGAGACCCAGTACTTC. It encodes CASSLAQGGETQYF.